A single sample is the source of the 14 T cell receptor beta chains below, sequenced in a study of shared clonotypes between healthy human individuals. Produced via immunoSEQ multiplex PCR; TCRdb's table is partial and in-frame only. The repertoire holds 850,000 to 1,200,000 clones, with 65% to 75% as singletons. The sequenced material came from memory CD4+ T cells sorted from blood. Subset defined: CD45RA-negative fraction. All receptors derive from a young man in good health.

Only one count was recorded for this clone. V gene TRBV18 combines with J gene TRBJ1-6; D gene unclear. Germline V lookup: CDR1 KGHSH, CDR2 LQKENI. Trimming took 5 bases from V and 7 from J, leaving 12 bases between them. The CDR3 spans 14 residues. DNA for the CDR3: TGTGCCAGCTCATCTAGCGGGGAGAATTCACCCCTCCACTTT. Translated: CASSSSGENSPLHF.

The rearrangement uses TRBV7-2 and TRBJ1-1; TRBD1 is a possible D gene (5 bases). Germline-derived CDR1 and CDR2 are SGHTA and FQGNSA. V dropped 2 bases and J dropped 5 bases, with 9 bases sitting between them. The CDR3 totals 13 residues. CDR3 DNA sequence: TGTGCCAGCAGCTTATTCGGGGGAACTGAAGCTTTCTTT. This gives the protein CASSLFGGTEAFF. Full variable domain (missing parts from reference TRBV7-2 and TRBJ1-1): GAGVSQSPSNKVTEKGKDVELRCDPISGHTALYWYRQSLGQGLEFLIYFQGNSAPDKSGLPSDRFSAERTGGSVSTLTIQRTQQEDSAVYLCASSLFGGTEAFFGQGTRLTVV.

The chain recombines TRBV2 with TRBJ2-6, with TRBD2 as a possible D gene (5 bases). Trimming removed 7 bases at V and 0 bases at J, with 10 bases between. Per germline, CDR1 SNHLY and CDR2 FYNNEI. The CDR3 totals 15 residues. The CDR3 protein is CASTFAGSGANVLTF. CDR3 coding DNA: TGTGCCAGCACTTTCGCGGGCTCTGGGGCCAACGTCCTGACTTTC.

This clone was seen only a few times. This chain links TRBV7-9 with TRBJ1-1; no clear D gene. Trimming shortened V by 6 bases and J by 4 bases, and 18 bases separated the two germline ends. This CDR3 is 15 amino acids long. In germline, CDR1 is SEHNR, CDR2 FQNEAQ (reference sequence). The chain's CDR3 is CASRAFLAGGTEAFF. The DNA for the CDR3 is TGTGCCAGCAGAGCATTTCTGGCCGGTGGCACTGAAGCTTTCTTT. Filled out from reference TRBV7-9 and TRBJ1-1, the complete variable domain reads DTGVSQNPRHKITKRGQNVTFRCDPISEHNRLYWYRQTLGQGPEFLTYFQNEAQLEKSRLLSDRFSAERPKGSFSTLEIQRTEQGDSAMYLCASRAFLAGGTEAFFGQGTRLTVV.

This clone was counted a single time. Here the CDR3 reads CASRKDSLFYNEQFF. CDR3 in DNA: TGTGCCAGCAGAAAAGACAGCCTCTTCTACAATGAGCAGTTCTTC. The chain couples TRBV6-1 to TRBJ2-1; D is perhaps TRBD1 (5 bases). The CDR3 is 15 amino acids. Germline V gene data show CDR1 as MNHNS and CDR2 as SASEGT. V was pared by 6 bases and J by 3 bases, with 15 bases between.

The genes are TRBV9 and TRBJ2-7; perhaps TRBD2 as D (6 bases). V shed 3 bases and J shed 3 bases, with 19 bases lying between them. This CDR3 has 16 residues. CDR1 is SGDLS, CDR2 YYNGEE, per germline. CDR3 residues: CASSGGSGLGGYEQYF. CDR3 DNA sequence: TGTGCCAGCAGCGGTGGCTCGGGACTTGGGGGCTACGAGCAGTACTTC.

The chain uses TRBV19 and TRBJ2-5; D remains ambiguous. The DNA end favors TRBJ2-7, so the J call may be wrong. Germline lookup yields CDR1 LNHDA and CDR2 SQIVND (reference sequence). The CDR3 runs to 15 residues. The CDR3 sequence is CASSVNPNKADEQYF. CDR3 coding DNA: TGTGCCAGTAGTGTAAACCCCAATAAAGCCGACGAGCAGTACTTC.

As DNA, the CDR3 is TGTGCCAGCAGCTTAATGCTAGCGGGGGCTAGCACAGATACGCAGTATTTT. Protein: CASSLMLAGASTDTQYF. The chain is built from TRBV7-3 and TRBJ2-3; TRBD2 agrees at 10 bases. The CDR3 spans 17 residues. The germline CDR1 and CDR2 sequences are SGHTA and FQGTGA. V lost 1 base, J lost 0 bases, and 4 bases stayed unmatched.

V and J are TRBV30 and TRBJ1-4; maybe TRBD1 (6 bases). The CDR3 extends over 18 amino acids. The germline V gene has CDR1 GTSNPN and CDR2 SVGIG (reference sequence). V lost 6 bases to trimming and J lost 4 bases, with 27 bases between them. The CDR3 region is CACSEGGESGFVNEKLFF. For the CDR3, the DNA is TGTGCCTGTTCGGAGGGGGGGGAGAGCGGTTTCGTTAATGAAAAACTGTTTTTT.

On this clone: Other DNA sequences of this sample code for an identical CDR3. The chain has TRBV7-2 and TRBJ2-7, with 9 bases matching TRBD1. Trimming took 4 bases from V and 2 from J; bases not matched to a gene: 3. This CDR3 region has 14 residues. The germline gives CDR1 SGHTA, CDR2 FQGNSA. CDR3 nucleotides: TGTGCCAGCAGCTCTCGGACAGGGGCCTACGAGCAGTACTTC. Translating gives CASSSRTGAYEQYF.

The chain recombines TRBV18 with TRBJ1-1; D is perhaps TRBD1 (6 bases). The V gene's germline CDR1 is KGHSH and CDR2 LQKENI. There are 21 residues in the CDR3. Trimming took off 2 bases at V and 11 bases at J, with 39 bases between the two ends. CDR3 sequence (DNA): TGTGCCAGCTCACCAATTTGGGGGGGTTGGCGCCCTTGGCCAACGGGGGCGAGGGCTTTCTTT. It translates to CASSPIWGGWRPWPTGARAFF.

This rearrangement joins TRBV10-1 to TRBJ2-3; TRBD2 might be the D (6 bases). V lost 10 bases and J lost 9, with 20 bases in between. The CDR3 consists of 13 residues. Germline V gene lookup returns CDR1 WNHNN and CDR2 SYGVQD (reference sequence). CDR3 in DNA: TGCGCCACCGCGGACGCGGGGCCGGGCACGCAGTATTTT. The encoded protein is CATADAGPGTQYF.

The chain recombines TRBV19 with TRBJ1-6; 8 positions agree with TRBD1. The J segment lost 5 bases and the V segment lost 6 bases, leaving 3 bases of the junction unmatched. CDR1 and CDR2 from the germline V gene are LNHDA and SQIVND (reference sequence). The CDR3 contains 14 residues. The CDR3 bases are TGTGCCAGTAGAGGACAGGGTGATAATTCACCCCTCCACTTT. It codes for CASRGQGDNSPLHF.

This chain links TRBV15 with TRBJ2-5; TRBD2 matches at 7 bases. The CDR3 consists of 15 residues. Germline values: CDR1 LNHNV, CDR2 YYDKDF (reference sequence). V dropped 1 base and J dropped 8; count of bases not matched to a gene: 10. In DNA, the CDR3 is TGTGCCACCAGCAGAGTAGCGGGTCAATTCATAACCCAGTACTTC. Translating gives CATSRVAGQFITQYF. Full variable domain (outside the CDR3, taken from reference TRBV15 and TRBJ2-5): DAMVIQNPRYQVTQFGKPVTLSCSQTLNHNVMYWYQQKSSQAPKLLFHYYDKDFNNEADTPDNFQSRRPNTSFCFLDIRSPGLGDTAMYLCATSRVAGQFITQYFGPGTRLLVL.